Each of the 26 T cell receptor beta chains below was sequenced from the same sample in a study of shared clonotypes between healthy human individuals. Generated by immunoSEQ multiplex PCR, the TCRdb table keeps only in-frame clones and is missing some. The sample consists of about 510,000 clones, 90% to 97% of them appearing once. The specimen was naive CD4+ T cells sorted from blood. Subset defined: CD45RA+ positively selected. These receptors all come from a woman younger than 45 in good health.

The rearrangement joins TRBV19 to TRBJ2-2, with TRBD2 matching over 13 bases. The trim removed 5 bases at V and 4 bases at J, leaving 7 bases unmatched. The CDR3 spans 17 residues. The germline V gene encodes CDR1 LNHDA and CDR2 SQIVND (reference sequence). The CDR3 is CASSWTSGSLGTGELFF. In DNA, the CDR3 is TGTGCCAGTAGTTGGACTAGCGGGAGTCTAGGCACCGGGGAGCTGTTTTTT. The entire variable domain, with the rest obtained from reference TRBV19 and TRBJ2-2, is as follows: DGGITQSPKYLFRKEGQNVTLSCEQNLNHDAMYWYRQDPGQGLRLIYYSQIVNDFQKGDIAEGYSVSREKKESFPLTVTSAQKNPTAFYLCASSWTSGSLGTGELFFGEGSRLTVL.

The genes are TRBV5-8 and TRBJ2-3, with D unresolved. Trimming stripped 2 bases from V and 7 bases from J, with 5 bases between. Germline CDR1 reads SGHTS; CDR2 reads YDEGEE. This CDR3 has 11 residues. CDR3 in amino acids: CASSLANTQYF. The CDR3 bases are TGTGCCAGCAGCTTAGCGAATACGCAGTATTTT.

The V call is TRBV6-1, the J call TRBJ2-7; 7 nucleotides line up with TRBD2. The germline V gene has CDR1 MNHNS and CDR2 SASEGT. The CDR3 covers 15 residues. Losses at the gene ends were 5 bases for V and 2 bases for J; bases not matched to a gene: 9. CDR3: CASSWTGGDAYEQYF. The DNA of the CDR3 is TGTGCCAGCAGTTGGACGGGGGGAGATGCCTACGAGCAGTACTTC.

The chain is built from TRBV29-1 and TRBJ2-1; D is unclear. V was clipped by 6 bases and J by 3 bases, with 12 bases between them. Germline V gene lookup returns CDR1 SQVTM and CDR2 ANQGSEA. There are 13 residues in the CDR3. The CDR3: CSVQVENYNEQFF. DNA for the CDR3: TGCAGCGTCCAGGTGGAGAACTACAATGAGCAGTTCTTC.

The genes are TRBV13 and TRBJ1-5; 7 nucleotides match TRBD1. The CDR3 spans 14 residues. Germline assignment: CDR1 PRHDT and CDR2 FYEKMQ (reference sequence). V was clipped by 5 bases and J by 4 bases; unmatched bases: 5. The CDR3 bases are TGTGCCAGCAGCGTGACAGGGACGAATCAGCCCCAGCATTTT. It encodes CASSVTGTNQPQHF.

The V gene is TRBV18, the J gene TRBJ1-1; 7 positions match TRBD1. Trimming cost V 3 bases and J 1 base; bases outside gene matches: 11. The CDR3 spans 17 residues. Germline CDR1 reads KGHSH; CDR2 reads LQKENI. The CDR3 protein is CASSPLTFRQGNTEAFF. In DNA form, the CDR3 reads TGTGCCAGCTCACCGTTAACATTCCGACAGGGGAACACTGAAGCTTTCTTT.

This clone showed up just a few times. V is TRBV11-2 and J is TRBJ2-7, with D unclear. There are 19 residues in the CDR3. Germline V gene sequence: CDR1 SGHAT, CDR2 FQNNGV. With 5 bases removed from V and 1 base from J, the gap between germline ends came to 27 bases. The CDR3 protein is CASSLLKSVGNSRSYEQYF. CDR3 DNA: TGTGCCAGCAGCCTGCTTAAAAGCGTGGGCAACTCGCGATCCTACGAGCAGTACTTC. The full variable domain, its missing parts supplied by reference TRBV11-2 and TRBJ2-7, is EAGVAQSPRYKIIEKRQSVAFWCNPISGHATLYWYQQILGQGPKLLIQFQNNGVVDDSQLPKDRFSAERLKGVDSTLKIQPAKLEDSAVYLCASSLLKSVGNSRSYEQYFGPGTRLTVT.

The chain couples TRBV7-8 to TRBJ2-5; 7 bases map to TRBD2. The J call is uncertain, as TRBJ2-7 better fits the DNA end. Germline V lookup: CDR1 SGHVS, CDR2 FQNEAQ. The CDR3 spans 15 residues. This chain's CDR3 is CASSRTSESSYEQYF. Here the CDR3 DNA reads TGTGCCAGCAGCCGCACTAGCGAGAGCTCCTACGAGCAGTACTTC.

The rearrangement uses TRBV28 and TRBJ1-1; D is undetermined. From germline, CDR1 is MDHEN and CDR2 SYDVKM. The CDR3 contains 12 residues. The V gene lost 5 bases and the J gene lost 8 bases, with 12 bases spanning the gap. The CDR3 DNA sequence: TGTGCCAGCAGTCAAGACCGTAGAGAAGCTTTCTTT. This codes for CASSQDRREAFF.

V usage is TRBV27 and J usage is TRBJ1-2; D is unclear. Trimming stripped 2 bases from V and 5 bases from J, with 6 bases between. Germline CDR1 and CDR2: MNHEY and SMNVEV (reference sequence). The CDR3 length is 12 residues. The CDR3 here is CASSLDGYGYTF. In DNA, the CDR3 is TGTGCCAGCAGTTTAGATGGGTATGGCTACACCTTC.

The rearrangement links TRBV6-6 to TRBJ1-3; D ambiguous. Trimming stripped 8 bases from V and 0 bases from J, with 5 bases between. Germline lookup yields CDR1 MNHNY and CDR2 SVGAGI (reference sequence). The CDR3 sequence is 12 residues long. The DNA for the CDR3 is TGTGCCAGCGGCAGCTCTGGAAACACCATATATTTT. Translating it yields CASGSSGNTIYF.

This clone was found once. This sequence joins TRBV7-9 and TRBJ2-3, with D perhaps TRBD1 or TRBD2 (5 bases each). V was trimmed by 5 bases and J by 1 base, leaving 19 bases between them. Germline CDR1 is SEHNR and CDR2 is FQNEAQ (reference sequence). This CDR3 has 17 residues. CDR3 nucleotides: TGTGCCAGCAGCCTCCCGGGGCAGGGCCCTCGCACAGATACGCAGTATTTT. It codes for CASSLPGQGPRTDTQYF.

The chain recombines TRBV18 with TRBJ1-1; TRBD1 might be the D (6 bases). Germline-derived CDR1 and CDR2 are KGHSH and LQKENI. The length of the CDR3 is 15 residues. V gave up 4 bases and J gave up 0 bases, with 12 bases separating them. The CDR3 loop is CASSQGETMNTEAFF. CDR3 DNA sequence: TGTGCCAGCTCACAGGGGGAAACCATGAACACTGAAGCTTTCTTT.

The V gene is TRBV19, the J gene TRBJ1-5, with TRBD1 as a possible D gene (5 bases). Germline CDR1 reads LNHDA; CDR2 reads SQIVND (reference sequence). The CDR3 totals 15 residues. The V end was cut by 3 bases, the J end by 6 bases, with 15 bases between. CDR3 residues: CASSIWGSVGQPQHF. The CDR3 DNA sequence: TGTGCCAGTAGTATTTGGGGGTCGGTAGGTCAGCCCCAGCATTTT. Using reference TRBV19 and TRBJ1-5 for the parts outside the CDR3, the full variable domain is DGGITQSPKYLFRKEGQNVTLSCEQNLNHDAMYWYRQDPGQGLRLIYYSQIVNDFQKGDIAEGYSVSREKKESFPLTVTSAQKNPTAFYLCASSIWGSVGQPQHFGDGTRLSIL.

The genes are TRBV16 and TRBJ1-5, with D unclear. The CDR3 length is 15 residues. The ends were cut back, 2 bases at V and 6 bases at J, with 14 bases in the middle. Germline CDR1 KGHSY, CDR2 FQNENV. The CDR3 spells CASSQRRDPGQPQHF. The CDR3 DNA reads as TGTGCCAGCAGCCAACGGAGGGATCCTGGTCAGCCCCAGCATTTT.

The rearrangement uses TRBV19 and TRBJ1-1; D may be TRBD1 (5 bases). Germline assignment: CDR1 LNHDA and CDR2 SQIVND (reference sequence). Trimming took off 6 bases at V and 0 bases at J, with 11 bases between the two ends. The CDR3 spans 14 residues. In DNA, the CDR3 is TGTGCCAGTAGCCTCCCCAGGGTGAACACTGAAGCTTTCTTT. Translated, it gives CASSLPRVNTEAFF.

V and J are TRBV29-1 and TRBJ2-4; D remains unclear. This CDR3 is 11 amino acids long. Per the germline V gene, CDR1 is SQVTM and CDR2 is ANQGSEA. V was clipped by 5 bases and J by 6 bases, with 8 bases between them. CDR3 bases: TGCAGCGTTTCTGGTGCAAACATTCAGTACTTC. Translation: CSVSGANIQYF.

The chain links TRBV7-2 to TRBJ1-3; D gene unclear. From germline, CDR1 is SGHTA and CDR2 FQGNSA. V lost 4 bases to trimming and J lost 1 base, with 11 bases between them. The CDR3 consists of 15 residues. The CDR3 sequence is CASSSPRVSGNTIYF. In DNA, the CDR3 is TGTGCCAGCAGCTCGCCGAGAGTTTCTGGAAACACCATATATTTT.

The chain has TRBV19 and TRBJ1-5, with 7 bases aligning to TRBD1. This CDR3 region has 16 residues. CDR1 and CDR2 (germline): LNHDA, SQIVND (reference sequence). The V segment lost 3 bases and the J segment 6 bases; nucleotides outside the gene matches: 11. The CDR3 sequence: CASSIPGRGLVQPQHF. In DNA form, the CDR3 reads TGTGCCAGTAGTATTCCCGGTAGGGGGCTCGTTCAGCCCCAGCATTTT.

The chain links TRBV6-1 to TRBJ1-5, with 8 nucleotides matching TRBD1. The ends lost 5 bases at V and 3 bases at J; junction bases unmatched: 3. This CDR3 region has 14 residues. Germline CDR1 and CDR2: MNHNS and SASEGT. CDR3: CASSRTGNNQPQHF. The CDR3 DNA is TGTGCCAGCAGTCGGACAGGGAACAATCAGCCCCAGCATTTT.

The chain couples TRBV2 to TRBJ2-7, with 9 bases identical to TRBD1. The V segment lost 4 bases and the J segment 5 bases; nucleotides outside the gene matches: 6. This CDR3 contains 14 residues. Germline loops: CDR1 SNHLY, CDR2 FYNNEI. The CDR3 region has the DNA TGTGCCAGCAGTGCGCGGGACAGGGTCGACGAGCAGTACTTC. The encoded protein is CASSARDRVDEQYF.

The gene calls are TRBV6-5 and TRBJ2-3; 7 bases are a match to TRBD2. V lost 2 bases, J lost 4 bases, and 9 bases stayed unmatched. The CDR3 is made up of 16 amino acids. The V gene's germline CDR1 is MNHEY and CDR2 SVGAGI. This CDR3 reads CASSYESGTGADTQYF. As DNA, the CDR3 is TGTGCCAGCAGTTACGAGAGCGGGACGGGTGCAGATACGCAGTATTTT.

The chain has TRBV5-1 and TRBJ2-7; 8 bases are a match to TRBD2. Trimming took 4 bases from V and 7 from J; bases not matched to a gene: 13. In germline, CDR1 is SGHRS, CDR2 YFSETQ. This CDR3 is built from 15 residues. Here the CDR3 reads CASSGSGLGAGEQYF. For the CDR3, the DNA is TGCGCCAGCAGCGGCTCGGGACTAGGGGCGGGTGAGCAGTACTTC.

The rearrangement links TRBV2 to TRBJ2-7, with D possibly TRBD2 on 6 matching bases. This CDR3 has 15 residues. CDR1 is SNHLY, CDR2 FYNNEI, per germline. V shed 2 bases and J shed 0 bases, with 11 bases lying between them. The CDR3 nucleotides are TGTGCCAGCAGTGAAATCGTTAGCGGCTCCTACGAGCAGTACTTC. This codes for CASSEIVSGSYEQYF.

Note on this clone: This same CDR3 is encoded by further DNA sequences in the sample. The genes are TRBV5-1 and TRBJ2-1; TRBD2 matches 7 bases. V was clipped by 0 bases and J by 1 base; unmatched bases: 1. This CDR3 region has 15 residues. The germline gives CDR1 SGHRS, CDR2 YFSETQ. This CDR3 reads CASSLASGSYNEQFF. Written as DNA, the CDR3 is TGCGCCAGCAGCTTGGCTAGCGGATCCTACAATGAGCAGTTCTTC.

The rearrangement uses TRBV4-1 and TRBJ2-2, with 8 bases identical to TRBD2. Losses at the gene ends were 2 bases for V and 1 base for J; bases not matched to a gene: 3. Germline CDR1 reads MGHRA; CDR2 reads YSYEKL. This CDR3 is built from 16 residues. This chain's CDR3 is CASSQIAGRNTGELFF. The CDR3, as DNA: TGCGCCAGCAGCCAAATAGCGGGAAGGAACACCGGGGAGCTGTTTTTT.